The 16 T cell receptor beta chains below all came from one sample that was sequenced in a study of T cell responses to AZD1222 COVID-19 vaccine. Produced via immunoSEQ multiplex PCR; TCRdb's table is partial and in-frame only. Among some 130,000 clones listed, over 75% were seen once. Here the sequenced sample was peripheral blood, taken on day 0 of AZD1222 vaccination. These receptors all stem from an adult in good health.

The J gene is TRBJ2-1, the V gene TRBV18, with 11 positions matching TRBD2. V shed 4 bases and J 6 bases; nucleotides not matched to a gene: 20. Germline-derived CDR1 and CDR2 are KGHSH and LQKENI. CDR3 size: 20 residues. The CDR3 DNA reads TGTGCCAGCTCACTCCGGCGGAGTAGCGGGAGGGCCCCGGGGGCCAATGAGCAGTTCTTC. Translating it yields CASSLRRSSGRAPGANEQFF.

Only one count was recorded for this clone. As DNA, the CDR3 is TGTGCCAGCTCACCCCTCGGACAGGGGGGTCTTAACTATGGCTACACCTTC. This codes for CASSPLGQGGLNYGYTF. This chain links TRBV18 with TRBJ1-2, with 10 nucleotides matching TRBD1. The V segment lost 3 bases and the J segment 1 base; nucleotides outside the gene matches: 8. Per germline, CDR1 KGHSH and CDR2 LQKENI. CDR3 length: 17 residues.

This rearrangement joins TRBV5-4 to TRBJ2-3; D is perhaps TRBD1 (7 bases). The CDR3 length is 14 residues. Trimming cost V 6 bases and J 3 bases, with 14 bases left between them. Germline V CDR1 and CDR2: SGHNT, YYREEE (reference sequence). CDR3 protein: CASTVTGRTDTQYF. For the CDR3, the DNA is TGTGCCAGCACTGTGACAGGGAGGACAGATACGCAGTATTTT.

The chain has TRBV18 and TRBJ1-2; D is undetermined. The CDR3 length is 11 residues. Trimming took 5 bases from V and 6 from J, leaving 7 bases between them. CDR1 KGHSH and CDR2 LQKENI come from the germline V gene. The CDR3 DNA sequence: TGTGCCAGCTCAGAGGGAGATGGCTACACCTTC. Protein: CASSEGDGYTF.

The chain is built from TRBV5-1 and TRBJ2-6, with D unresolved. The CDR3 totals 19 residues. Per germline, CDR1 SGHRS and CDR2 YFSETQ. V shed 0 bases and J shed 2 bases, with 18 bases lying between them. CDR3 amino acids: CASSLGTGMISAGANVLTF. Written as DNA, the CDR3 is TGCGCCAGCAGCTTGGGCACGGGTATGATCTCCGCTGGGGCCAACGTCCTGACTTTC.

CDR3 nucleotides: TGTGCCAGCAGTTACACGCGGGATTCCTACGAGCAGTACTTC. Translating gives CASSYTRDSYEQYF. The chain uses TRBV6-5 and TRBJ2-7; perhaps TRBD2 as D (6 bases). CDR3 size: 14 residues. CDR1 and CDR2 (germline): MNHEY, SVGAGI. V lost 2 bases, J lost 1 base, and 9 bases lay in between.

The gene calls are TRBV19 and TRBJ1-5, with unresolved D. Germline assignment: CDR1 LNHDA and CDR2 SQIVND (reference sequence). V lost 3 bases and J lost 0, with 3 bases in between. CDR3 length: 13 amino acids. CDR3 nucleotides: TGTGCCAGTAGTATGGTTAGCAATCAGCCCCAGCATTTT. It yields the protein CASSMVSNQPQHF.

The rearrangement uses TRBV7-2 and TRBJ2-4, with TRBD2 as a possible D gene (6 bases). Trimming pared 0 bases from V and 16 bases from J, leaving 19 bases between. CDR3 length: 14 residues. Looked up from germline, CDR1 is SGHTA and CDR2 is FQGNSA. CDR3 sequence reads: CASSLAQGGAVGYF. The CDR3 DNA sequence: TGTGCCAGCAGCTTAGCGCAGGGCGGGGCGGTGGGTTACTTC.

The chain employs TRBV6-5 and TRBJ2-7, with D possibly being TRBD1 or TRBD2 (5 bases each). The CDR3 covers 15 residues. Germline CDR1 reads MNHEY; CDR2 reads SVGAGI. The V end lost 0 bases, the J end lost 2 bases, and 11 bases lay between the germline ends. CDR3 amino acids: CASSYSRGSPYEQYF. CDR3 DNA sequence: TGTGCCAGCAGTTACTCGAGGGGTAGCCCCTACGAGCAGTACTTC.

The chain carries TRBV5-6 and TRBJ1-1; 7 nucleotides match TRBD1. Trimming at V came to 1 base and at J to 10 bases, leaving 13 bases not matched to a gene. CDR3 size: 15 residues. Germline V gene sequence: CDR1 SGHDT, CDR2 YYEEEE. This CDR3 reads CASSLTGTEIMTAFF. CDR3 nucleotide sequence: TGTGCCAGCAGCTTGACCGGGACAGAGATTATGACAGCTTTCTTT. The full variable domain, completed using reference TRBV5-6 and TRBJ1-1, is DAGVTQSPTHLIKTRGQQVTLRCSPKSGHDTVSWYQQALGQGPQFIFQYYEEEERQRGNFPDRFSGHQFPNYSSELNVNALLLGDSALYLCASSLTGTEIMTAFFGQGTRLTVV.

The chain's CDR3 is CASSPGQYNEQFF. The CDR3 nucleotides are TGTGCCAGCAGCCCCGGCCAGTACAATGAGCAGTTCTTC. The V call is TRBV7-9, the J call TRBJ2-1; D is unclear. This CDR3 contains 13 residues. V was pared by 5 bases and J by 4 bases, with 9 bases between. Looked up from germline, CDR1 is SEHNR and CDR2 is FQNEAQ (reference sequence).

This chain uses TRBV5-1 with TRBJ2-7; D is perhaps TRBD2 (6 bases). Trimming left V 4 bases short and J 2 bases short, with 13 bases between. Looked up from germline, CDR1 is SGHRS and CDR2 is YFSETQ. The CDR3 covers 14 residues. DNA of the CDR3: TGCGCCAGCAGCCCCCGGGACTTAACCTACGAGCAGTACTTC. This gives the protein CASSPRDLTYEQYF.

V and J are TRBV7-2 and TRBJ1-1, with D hard to call. Deletions cut 1 base from V and 8 bases from J, with 17 bases between. Per germline, CDR1 SGHTA and CDR2 FQGNSA. The CDR3 sequence is 15 residues long. The CDR3 loop is CASSLETVLRLEAFF. CDR3 DNA sequence: TGTGCCAGCAGCTTAGAAACAGTACTTAGACTCGAAGCTTTCTTT. The full variable domain, completed using reference TRBV7-2 and TRBJ1-1, is GAGVSQSPSNKVTEKGKDVELRCDPISGHTALYWYRQSLGQGLEFLIYFQGNSAPDKSGLPSDRFSAERTGGSVSTLTIQRTQQEDSAVYLCASSLETVLRLEAFFGQGTRLTVV.

CDR3 protein: CASSLSSSGSIPGELFF. CDR3 nucleotides: TGTGCCAGCAGCTTGTCGTCTAGCGGGAGTATCCCCGGGGAGCTGTTTTTT. The gene calls are TRBV5-4 and TRBJ2-2; 10 positions agree with TRBD2. Germline-derived CDR1 and CDR2 are SGHNT and YYREEE (reference sequence). The CDR3 loop spans 17 amino acids. The ends lost 1 base at V and 6 bases at J; junction bases unmatched: 9.

The chain is built from TRBV12-3 or TRBV12-4 and TRBJ2-7; a weak D match, TRBD1 (7 bases). The CDR3 covers 13 residues. V was cut by 3 bases and J by 7 bases, with 13 bases left in between. In DNA form, the CDR3 reads TGTGCCAGCAGTTTGGTCAGGGGGACTGAGCAGTACTTC. Its translation: CASSLVRGTEQYF.

The V and J genes are TRBV4-2 and TRBJ1-3, with TRBD1 as a possible D gene (5 bases). Trimming stripped 1 base from V and 0 bases from J, with 10 bases between. Germline V gives CDR1 LGHNA, CDR2 YNFKEQ. This CDR3 contains 16 residues. CDR3 nucleotide sequence: TGTGCCAGCAGCCAAGGGGGCCAGAGCTCTGGAAACACCATATATTTT. It is translated as CASSQGGQSSGNTIYF.